The rows below give T cell receptor beta chains drawn from one sample of a study of control samples from healthy donors and cancer patients. Method: immunoSEQ multiplex PCR; TCRdb's copy keeps in-frame clones and lacks some. Of about 65,000 clones listed, about nine tenths are singletons. Sample: PBMCs. The source is a woman in her fifties or sixties with colorectal cancer. Both conserved end residues are part of each CDR3. The D gene is left open where the match is weak. Clone size is given for some rows only: seen once, a few or many times, or a class if the clone is expanded.

v_gene,abundance,d_gene,j_gene,CDR3nt,CDR3aa
TRBV29-1,NA,NA,TRBJ2-6,TGCAGCGTTGAGCAAGGGGCCAACGTCCTGACTTTC,CSVEQGANVLTF
TRBV10-3,NA,NA,TRBJ2-3,TGTGCCATCAGTGAGTCTCTGAATGGGGGCTCTAACACAGATACGCAGTATTTT,CAISESLNGGSNTDTQYF
TRBV10-3,NA,NA,TRBJ2-7,TGTGCCATCGGGAACCCCTACGAGCAGTACTTC,CAIGNPYEQYF
TRBV28,once,NA,TRBJ1-1,TGTGCCAGCAGTTTTAGGGGCGCCACTGAAGCTTTCTTT,CASSFRGATEAFF
TRBV7-2,few,NA,TRBJ1-2,TGTGCCAGCAGCTTAGCCGCCGGTTCCTATGGCTACACCTTC,CASSLAAGSYGYTF
TRBV2,NA,NA,TRBJ2-2,TGTGCCAGCAGCCCCGGGGAGGCGCGGGACACCGGGGAGCTGTTTTTT,CASSPGEARDTGELFF
TRBV28,NA,NA,TRBJ1-6,TGTGCCAGCAGTTACCCCGATCCCCTCCACTTT,CASSYPDPLHF
TRBV28,few,TRBD2,TRBJ2-6,TGTGCCAGCAGTTTAGTAGGGCTAGCGGGAGCCTCTAGCTCTGGGGCCAACGTCCTGACTTTC,CASSLVGLAGASSSGANVLTF
TRBV6-2/TRBV6-3,NA,NA,TRBJ1-5,TGTGCCAGCAGTTACGTGGACCATAATCAGCCCCAGCATTTT,CASSYVDHNQPQHF
TRBV7-8,NA,NA,TRBJ1-2,TGTGCCAGCAGCTTAGTAGGATATGGCTACACCTTC,CASSLVGYGYTF
TRBV28,NA,TRBD2,TRBJ2-3,TGTGCCAGCAGACCCACAGGGCTAGCGGGATCCCAACGGTATACGCAGTATTTT,CASRPTGLAGSQRYTQYF